This entry lists 10 T cell receptor beta chains sequenced from one sample in a study of shared clonotypes between healthy human individuals. Libraries were prepared by immunoSEQ multiplex PCR; TCRdb keeps only in-frame clonotypes and omits some of them. The table records millions of clones, 90% to 95% of them present only once. The sample was naive CD4+ T cells from PBMCs. Stated subset: CD45RA+ positively selected. All receptors come from a man younger than 35 in good health. Some clones in this sample may be carry-over from other donors' samples.

This chain joins TRBV2 and TRBJ1-2; D perhaps matches TRBD1 (5 bases). The V end lost 9 bases, the J end lost 3 bases, and 20 bases lay between the germline ends. CDR1 and CDR2 from the germline V gene are SNHLY and FYNNEI. CDR3 length: 15 residues. The CDR3 here is CARSVVQAGDYGYTF. The CDR3 DNA sequence: TGTGCCAGATCGGTTGTACAGGCCGGAGACTATGGCTACACCTTC.

The chain joins TRBV7-9 to TRBJ2-6; D not resolved. This CDR3 contains 14 residues. V gave up 5 bases and J gave up 0 bases, with 5 bases separating them. The germline CDR1 and CDR2 sequences are SEHNR and FQNEAQ (reference sequence). The CDR3, as DNA: TGTGCCAGCAGCAAGAGCTCTGGGGCCAACGTCCTGACTTTC. This encodes CASSKSSGANVLTF.

The CDR3 nucleotides read TGTGCCACCCGCCAGTGGGGTAGCGGTAACACCGGGGAGCTGTTTTTT. It encodes CATRQWGSGNTGELFF. V gene TRBV10-3 combines with J gene TRBJ2-2, with TRBD2 as a possible D gene (6 bases). Germline lookup yields CDR1 ENHRY and CDR2 SYGVKD. Trimming cost V 10 bases and J 2 bases, with 20 bases left between them. This CDR3 contains 16 residues.

The V call is TRBV18, the J call TRBJ1-2, with 9 positions matching TRBD1. Germline V gives CDR1 KGHSH, CDR2 LQKENI. The trim removed 0 bases at V and 6 bases at J, leaving 2 bases unmatched. The CDR3 has 14 residues. The CDR3 is CASSPPGQGDGYTF. The CDR3 DNA reads as TGTGCCAGCTCACCACCGGGACAGGGAGATGGCTACACCTTC. Full variable domain (missing parts from reference TRBV18 and TRBJ1-2): NAGVMQNPRHLVRRRGQEARLRCSPMKGHSHVYWYRQLPEEGLKFMVYLQKENIIDESGMPKERFSAEFPKEGPSILRIQQVVRGDSAAYFCASSPPGQGDGYTFGSGTRLTVV.

Points on this clone: Different DNA sequences within this sample yield the same CDR3. V gene TRBV11-2 combines with J gene TRBJ1-1; D perhaps matches TRBD1 (5 bases). Trimming shortened V by 1 base and J by 5 bases, and 11 bases separated the two germline ends. This CDR3 has 14 residues. CDR1 SGHAT and CDR2 FQNNGV come from the germline V gene. The CDR3 is CASSLGGGGTEAFF. The CDR3 bases are TGTGCCAGCAGCTTAGGGGGGGGAGGTACTGAAGCTTTCTTT.

This clone appeared a single time. The CDR3 DNA is TGTGCCAGCAGTGATCAGCTAGACTACACCGGGGAGCTGTTTTTT. This sequence encodes CASSDQLDYTGELFF. The V gene is TRBV25-1, the J gene TRBJ2-2; D gene unclear. Trimming took 3 bases from V and 3 from J, leaving 11 bases between them. The germline V gene has CDR1 MGHDK and CDR2 SYGVNS. CDR3 length: 15 residues.

CDR3 region: CAILDVPGASPLHF. The CDR3 region has the DNA TGTGCCATCCTGGACGTCCCTGGTGCCTCACCCCTCCACTTT. The chain uses TRBV10-3 and TRBJ1-6; D unresolved. The CDR3 length is 14 residues. V lost 8 bases, J lost 10 bases, and 18 bases lay in between. The germline V gene encodes CDR1 ENHRY and CDR2 SYGVKD.

V is TRBV28 and J is TRBJ1-2, with a tentative D call TRBD1 (6 bases). Trimming took off 10 bases at V and 4 bases at J, with 19 bases between the two ends. The germline V gene has CDR1 MDHEN and CDR2 SYDVKM. CDR3 length equals 14 residues. The CDR3 DNA follows: TGTGCCACCCCGGATGCGGGGGCAACCTATGGCTACACCTTC. Encoded protein: CATPDAGATYGYTF.

The V call is TRBV6-5, the J call TRBJ2-3; D call uncertain. V shed 10 bases and J shed 5 bases, with 22 bases lying between them. This CDR3 has 15 amino acids. From germline, CDR1 is MNHEY and CDR2 SVGAGI. CDR3 sequence reads: CATRMSGAQRDTQYF. For the CDR3, the DNA is TGTGCCACCAGGATGTCAGGAGCTCAACGAGATACGCAGTATTTT.

V gene TRBV5-8 combines with J gene TRBJ1-1; tentative D call: TRBD1 (5 bases). V gave up 3 bases and J gave up 1 base, with 10 bases separating them. The CDR3 is 14 amino acids. Germline CDR1 is SGHTS and CDR2 is YDEGEE. The CDR3 protein is CASSSTQGNTEAFF. The CDR3, as DNA: TGTGCCAGCAGCTCGACCCAGGGGAACACTGAAGCTTTCTTT. The full variable domain, with the rest looked up from reference TRBV5-8 and TRBJ1-1, is EAGVTQSPTHLIKTRGQQATLRCSPISGHTSVYWYQQALGLGLQFLLWYDEGEERNRGNFPPRFSGRQFPNYSSELNVNALELEDSALYLCASSSTQGNTEAFFGQGTRLTVV.